The present entry profiles one T cell receptor beta chain with its context. Its antigen is as yet unknown. These data are taken from a study of shared clonotypes between healthy human individuals. Across the whole study: CD4 naive and memory got three plates each, CD8 naive two, CD8 memory one. Broader study findings: The donor pool, a small one, limited the genetic and exposure-history diversity represented.

Naive CD45RA+ and memory CD45RA-negative subsets were split from CD4+ cells. Sequencing was performed with immunoSEQ multiplex PCR; in TCRdb, only in-frame clones are kept and a portion is missing. The repertoire holds about 1 million clones, with approximately 78% as singletons. This CDR3 is built from 16 residues. CDR1 is SGHNT and CDR2 is YYREEE in the germline V gene (reference sequence). Trimming stripped 7 bases from V and 0 bases from J, with 18 bases between. The source material was memory CD4+ T cells from PBMCs. Subset reported: CD45RA-negative fraction. The receptor comes from a man between 18 and 29 years old in good health. Some clones in this sample may be carry-over from other donors' samples. The J gene is TRBJ2-3, the V gene TRBV5-4; D might be TRBD2 (6 bases). DNA of the CDR3: TGTGCCAGCGGGCCCGGGAGCCCTTATAGCACAGATACGCAGTATTTT. Translation: CASGPGSPYSTDTQYF.